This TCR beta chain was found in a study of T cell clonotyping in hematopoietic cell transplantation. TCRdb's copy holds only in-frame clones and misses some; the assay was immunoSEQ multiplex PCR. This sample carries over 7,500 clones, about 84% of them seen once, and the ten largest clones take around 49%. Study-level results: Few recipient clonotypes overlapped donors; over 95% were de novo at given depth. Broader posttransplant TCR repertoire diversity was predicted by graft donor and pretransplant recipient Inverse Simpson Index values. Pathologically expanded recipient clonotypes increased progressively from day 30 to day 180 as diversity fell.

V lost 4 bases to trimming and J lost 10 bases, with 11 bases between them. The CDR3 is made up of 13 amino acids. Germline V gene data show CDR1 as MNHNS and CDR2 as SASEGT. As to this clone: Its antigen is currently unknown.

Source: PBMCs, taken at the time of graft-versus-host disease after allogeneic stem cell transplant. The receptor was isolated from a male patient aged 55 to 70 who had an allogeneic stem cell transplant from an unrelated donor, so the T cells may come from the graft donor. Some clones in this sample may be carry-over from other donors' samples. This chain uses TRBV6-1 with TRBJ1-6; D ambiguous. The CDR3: CASSVRAESPLHF. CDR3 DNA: TGTGCCAGCAGTGTAAGGGCCGAATCACCCCTCCACTTT.